This T cell receptor beta chain was recovered during a study of cytomegalovirus exposure and HLA in healthy donors. General study findings and limits: Later analysis demonstrated an association between a missense DCLRE1C variant and TCR beta V- and J-gene trimming.

The PCR had 60 Vbeta and 13 Jbeta primers. Generated by immunoSEQ multiplex PCR, the TCRdb table keeps only in-frame clones and is missing some. Of approximately 110,000 clones listed, 76% are singletons. CDR3 length: 16 amino acids. The V and J ends lost 5 bases and 4 bases respectively, with 20 bases between them. Germline V CDR1 and CDR2: LGHNA, YSLEER. About this clone: What it recognizes is unknown.

V and J are TRBV4-3 and TRBJ1-2; TRBD1 is a possible D gene (5 bases). This TCR was sampled from a man aged 35-49 years in good health and CMV-seropositive. Sample: PBMCs. The CDR3 is CASSSHPPQGGYGYTF. The CDR3, as DNA: TGCGCCAGCAGCTCACACCCCCCGCAGGGTGGCTATGGCTACACCTTC.